This entry lists 21 T cell receptor beta chains sequenced from one sample in a study of blood T cell repertoires in COVID-19. TCRdb's copy holds only in-frame clones and misses some; the assay was immunoSEQ multiplex PCR. The profile shows just over 350,000 clones, around nine tenths of them singletons. Specimen: peripheral blood. These receptors all stem from a woman aged 60 to 75 with COVID-19, enrolled during active disease.

The chain employs TRBV7-2 and TRBJ1-4, with D uncertain. CDR3 length: 14 amino acids. With 5 bases removed from V and 3 bases from J, the gap between germline ends came to 10 bases. The germline CDR1 and CDR2 sequences are SGHTA and FQGNSA. CDR3 amino acids: CASSPSRANEKLFF. In DNA, the CDR3 is TGTGCCAGCAGCCCATCGAGAGCTAATGAAAAACTGTTTTTT.

This clone was seen once. Here the CDR3 omits its conserved ending phenylalanine or tryptophan, so a read error is the likely source. Because the CDR3's place on the DNA is in doubt, the DNA is left out and the CDR3 is given as listed by TCRdb. The chain couples TRBV3-1 (or the pseudogene TRBV3-2) to TRBJ2-7; the table's D call, TRBD2, was not checked against the DNA. The CDR3 is made up of 14 amino acids, end residues included. Germline loops: CDR1 LGHDT, CDR2 YNNKEL (reference sequence). The CDR3 sequence is CASRGLTNTTWGLK.

The chain joins TRBV7-9 to TRBJ1-6; D is unclear. CDR3 length equals 16 residues. Germline-derived CDR1 and CDR2 are SEHNR and FQNEAQ (reference sequence). V shed 0 bases and J shed 5 bases, with 11 bases lying between them. In nucleotides, the CDR3 is TGTGCCAGCAGCTTAGCGTTTCCGTCGGATAATTCACCCCTCCACTTT. Protein product: CASSLAFPSDNSPLHF.

The rearrangement uses TRBV29-1 and TRBJ1-1, with 7 bases matching TRBD1. The germline V gene has CDR1 SQVTM and CDR2 ANQGSEA. The CDR3 runs 13 residues. The ends lost 8 bases at V and 2 bases at J; junction bases unmatched: 8. As DNA, the CDR3 is TGCAGCTTCAGACAGGGAACCAACACTGAAGCTTTCTTT. Protein sequence: CSFRQGTNTEAFF.

This chain uses TRBV15 with TRBJ2-1; 12 nucleotides line up with TRBD2. CDR1 and CDR2 from the germline V gene are LNHNV and YYDKDF (reference sequence). With 5 bases clipped from V and 4 bases from J, the junction kept 12 bases outside the gene matches. The CDR3 runs to 18 residues. The CDR3 DNA reads TGTGCCACCAGCTCTCCGGCTAGCGGGGGGGCAGGGTACAATGAGCAGTTCTTC. Its protein product is CATSSPASGGAGYNEQFF.

The V call is TRBV18, the J call TRBJ2-5; 12 bases match TRBD1. CDR1 KGHSH and CDR2 LQKENI come from the germline V gene. Unmatched junction bases numbered 1, after V lost 3 bases and J lost 5 bases. The CDR3 runs to 14 residues. CDR3 bases: TGTGCCAGCTCACCGGGACAGGGGGCCGAGACCCAGTACTTC. Protein product: CASSPGQGAETQYF.

The chain links TRBV11-2 to TRBJ2-5; no firm D call. Germline V lookup: CDR1 SGHAT, CDR2 FQNNGV. Trimming took 0 bases from V and 1 from J, leaving 3 bases between them. This CDR3 is 13 amino acids long. DNA for the CDR3: TGTGCCAGCAGCTTAGAAGCCCAAGAGACCCAGTACTTC. It codes for CASSLEAQETQYF.

The rearrangement uses TRBV10-2 and TRBJ1-3; perhaps TRBD1 as D (5 bases). V dropped 6 bases and J dropped 4 bases, with 13 bases sitting between them. This CDR3 comprises 14 residues. Germline V gives CDR1 WSHSY, CDR2 SAAADI. In DNA form, the CDR3 reads TGCGCCAGCAGAGGGGCAGGGTTAGGAAACACCATATATTTT. Amino acid sequence: CASRGAGLGNTIYF.

The rearrangement uses TRBV4-1 and TRBJ1-1; D remains ambiguous. Trimming removed 0 bases at V and 3 bases at J, with 8 bases between. In germline, CDR1 is MGHRA, CDR2 YSYEKL. The CDR3 contains 14 residues. The CDR3 region has the DNA TGCGCCAGCAGCCAAGAGTCGGGTGACACTGAAGCTTTCTTT. Residues: CASSQESGDTEAFF.

The rearrangement links TRBV2 to TRBJ1-4; TRBD1 is a possible D gene (6 bases). Germline values: CDR1 SNHLY, CDR2 FYNNEI. The V and J ends lost 4 bases and 0 bases respectively, with 12 bases between them. The CDR3 extends over 16 amino acids. CDR3: CASSAYRASTNEKLFF. The CDR3 DNA sequence: TGTGCCAGCAGTGCGTACAGGGCCTCAACTAATGAAAAACTGTTTTTT.

DNA for the CDR3: TGTGCCACTAACTCCGGGACAGCTAATGAAAAACTGTTTTTT. As protein: CATNSGTANEKLFF. The V call is TRBV15, the J call TRBJ1-4; 7 bases align to TRBD1. In germline, CDR1 is LNHNV, CDR2 YYDKDF (reference sequence). J gave up 3 bases and V 9 bases, and 7 bases lay outside the gene matches. CDR3 length equals 14 residues.

The V call is TRBV6-2 or TRBV6-3, the J call TRBJ1-5, with D uncertain. Trimming pared 4 bases from V and 5 bases from J, leaving 6 bases between. Per the germline V gene, CDR1 is MNHEY and CDR2 is SVGEGT. The length of the CDR3 is 12 residues. CDR3 sequence reads: CASSSHDQPQHF. CDR3 sequence (DNA): TGTGCCAGCAGTTCCCATGATCAGCCCCAGCATTTT.

Points on this clone: Additional DNA sequences in this sample encode the identical CDR3. The genes are TRBV6-1 and TRBJ2-7; unclear D gene. The CDR3 is made up of 12 amino acids. Trimming took off 2 bases at V and 4 bases at J, with 6 bases between the two ends. Germline assignment: CDR1 MNHNS and CDR2 SASEGT. The CDR3 nucleotides read TGTGCCAGCAGTGAACGAGGTTACGAGCAGTACTTC. Amino acid sequence: CASSERGYEQYF.

The rearrangement uses TRBV11-2 and TRBJ1-1; D not resolved. Trimming shortened V by 0 bases and J by 0 bases, and 17 bases separated the two germline ends. The CDR3 runs to 18 residues. CDR1 and CDR2 from the germline V gene are SGHAT and FQNNGV. DNA of the CDR3: TGTGCCAGCAGCTTAGATCGTATATTCTCAGTAATGAACACTGAAGCTTTCTTT. Protein sequence: CASSLDRIFSVMNTEAFF.

This sequence joins TRBV4-1 and TRBJ1-4; 7 nucleotides align to TRBD1. With 4 bases clipped from V and 4 bases from J, the junction kept 9 bases outside the gene matches. This CDR3 has 16 residues. Germline CDR1 is MGHRA and CDR2 is YSYEKL. The CDR3 nucleotides are TGCGCCAGCAGCCTACGATCGGGGACAGTTAATGAAAAACTGTTTTTT. Its translation: CASSLRSGTVNEKLFF.

This clone was found once. J is TRBJ1-2 and V is TRBV7-2; 8 bases are shared with TRBD1. Germline V gives CDR1 SGHTA, CDR2 FQGNSA. V lost 3 bases, J lost 3 bases, and 3 bases stayed unmatched. This CDR3 region has 14 residues. The CDR3 sequence: CASSFQGQDYGYTF. CDR3 nucleotides: TGTGCCAGCAGCTTTCAGGGACAGGACTATGGCTACACCTTC.

This clone occurred once. This rearrangement joins TRBV7-3 to TRBJ2-3; 9 positions match TRBD2. Germline CDR1 is SGHTA and CDR2 is FQGTGA. The length of the CDR3 is 16 residues. V lost 3 bases and J lost 2; bases outside the gene matches: 6. Here the CDR3 DNA reads TGTGCCAGCAGCTTCCTGAGCGGGGGGAACACAGATACGCAGTATTTT. Its translation: CASSFLSGGNTDTQYF.

The V gene is TRBV15, the J gene TRBJ1-4; 7 positions agree with TRBD1. Germline CDR1 reads LNHNV; CDR2 reads YYDKDF (reference sequence). The trim removed 3 bases at V and 6 bases at J, leaving 7 bases unmatched. This CDR3 region has 15 residues. Written as DNA, the CDR3 is TGTGCCACCAGCAGGGGGACAGATTGGGATGAAAAACTGTTTTTT. Amino acid sequence: CATSRGTDWDEKLFF.

The chain is built from TRBV7-6 and TRBJ2-3; 9 nucleotides line up with TRBD2. V was clipped by 0 bases and J by 6 bases; unmatched bases: 10. CDR1 and CDR2 from the germline V gene are SGHVS and FNYEAQ. This CDR3 has 17 residues. CDR3 in DNA: TGTGCCAGCAGCTTAGCCCCCAGCGGGGGGACGGTGGATACGCAGTATTTT. Protein product: CASSLAPSGGTVDTQYF.

This clone was picked up one time. The chain has TRBV9 and TRBJ1-3; no reliable D call. The length of the CDR3 is 16 residues. Germline lookup yields CDR1 SGDLS and CDR2 YYNGEE. V shed 3 bases and J shed 0 bases, with 13 bases lying between them. DNA of the CDR3: TGTGCCAGCAGCGGGACTTCAGATTCCTCTGGAAACACCATATATTTT. Its translation is CASSGTSDSSGNTIYF.

The chain carries TRBV11-2 and TRBJ2-2, with a tentative D call TRBD2 (6 bases). V dropped 8 bases and J dropped 5 bases, with 9 bases sitting between them. This CDR3 is built from 12 residues. The germline V gene encodes CDR1 SGHAT and CDR2 FQNNGV. The CDR3 DNA follows: TGTGCCAGCTCGGGGGAAACCGGGGAGCTGTTTTTT. Protein: CASSGETGELFF. The entire variable domain, with the rest obtained from reference TRBV11-2 and TRBJ2-2, is as follows: EAGVAQSPRYKIIEKRQSVAFWCNPISGHATLYWYQQILGQGPKLLIQFQNNGVVDDSQLPKDRFSAERLKGVDSTLKIQPAKLEDSAVYLCASSGETGELFFGEGSRLTVL.